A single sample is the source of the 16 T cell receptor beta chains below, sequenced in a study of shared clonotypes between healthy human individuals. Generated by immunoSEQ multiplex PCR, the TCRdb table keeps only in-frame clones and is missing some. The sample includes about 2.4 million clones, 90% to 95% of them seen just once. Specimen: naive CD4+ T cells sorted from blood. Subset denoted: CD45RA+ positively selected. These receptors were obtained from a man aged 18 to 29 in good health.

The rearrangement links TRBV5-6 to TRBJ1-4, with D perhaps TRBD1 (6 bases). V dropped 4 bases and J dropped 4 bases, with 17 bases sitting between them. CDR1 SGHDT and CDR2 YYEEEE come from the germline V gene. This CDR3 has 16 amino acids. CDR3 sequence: CASSRTGQSINEKLFF. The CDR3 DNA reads TGTGCCAGCAGCCGGACCGGACAGAGCATTAATGAAAAACTGTTTTTT.

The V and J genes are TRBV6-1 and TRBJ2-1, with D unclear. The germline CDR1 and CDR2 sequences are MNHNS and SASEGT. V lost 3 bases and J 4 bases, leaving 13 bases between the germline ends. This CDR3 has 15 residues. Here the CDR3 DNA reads TGTGCCAGCAGTGAGGGCCATACGTCGTACAATGAGCAGTTCTTC. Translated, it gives CASSEGHTSYNEQFF.

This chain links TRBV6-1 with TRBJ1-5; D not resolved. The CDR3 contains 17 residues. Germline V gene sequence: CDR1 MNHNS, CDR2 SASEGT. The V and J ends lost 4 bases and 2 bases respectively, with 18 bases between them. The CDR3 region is CASSVPRERSGNQPQHF. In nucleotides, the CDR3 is TGTGCCAGCAGTGTCCCCCGGGAGAGGAGCGGCAATCAGCCCCAGCATTTT.

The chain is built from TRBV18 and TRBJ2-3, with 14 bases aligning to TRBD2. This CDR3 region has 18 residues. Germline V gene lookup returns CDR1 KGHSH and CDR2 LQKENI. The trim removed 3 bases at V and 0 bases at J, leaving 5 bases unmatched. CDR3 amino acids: CASSPGLAGARSTDTQYF. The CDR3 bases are TGTGCCAGCTCACCGGGACTAGCGGGGGCCCGAAGCACAGATACGCAGTATTTT. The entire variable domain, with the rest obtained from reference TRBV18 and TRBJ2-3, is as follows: NAGVMQNPRHLVRRRGQEARLRCSPMKGHSHVYWYRQLPEEGLKFMVYLQKENIIDESGMPKERFSAEFPKEGPSILRIQQVVRGDSAAYFCASSPGLAGARSTDTQYFGPGTRLTVL.

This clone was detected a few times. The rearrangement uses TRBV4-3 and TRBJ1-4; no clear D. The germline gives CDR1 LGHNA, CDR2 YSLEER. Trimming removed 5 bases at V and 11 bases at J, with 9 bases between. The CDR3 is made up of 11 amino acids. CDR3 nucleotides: TGCGCCAGCAGCTCCCCTGAGAAACTGTTTTTT. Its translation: CASSSPEKLFF.

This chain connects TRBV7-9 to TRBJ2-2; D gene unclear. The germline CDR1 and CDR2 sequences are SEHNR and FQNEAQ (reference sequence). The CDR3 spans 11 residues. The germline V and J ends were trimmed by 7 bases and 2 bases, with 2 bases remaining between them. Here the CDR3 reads CASTNTGELFF. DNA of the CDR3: TGTGCCAGCACAAACACCGGGGAGCTGTTTTTT. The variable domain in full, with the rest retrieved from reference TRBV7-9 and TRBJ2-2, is DTGVSQNPRHKITKRGQNVTFRCDPISEHNRLYWYRQTLGQGPEFLTYFQNEAQLEKSRLLSDRFSAERPKGSFSTLEIQRTEQGDSAMYLCASTNTGELFFGEGSRLTVL.

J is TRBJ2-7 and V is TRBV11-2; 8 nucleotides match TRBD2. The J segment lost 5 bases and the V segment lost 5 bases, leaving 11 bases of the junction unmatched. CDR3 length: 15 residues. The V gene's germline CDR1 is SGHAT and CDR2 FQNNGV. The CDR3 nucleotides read TGTGCCAGCAGCGCCGACGGGAGGGGGATTCACGAGCAGTACTTC. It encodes CASSADGRGIHEQYF.

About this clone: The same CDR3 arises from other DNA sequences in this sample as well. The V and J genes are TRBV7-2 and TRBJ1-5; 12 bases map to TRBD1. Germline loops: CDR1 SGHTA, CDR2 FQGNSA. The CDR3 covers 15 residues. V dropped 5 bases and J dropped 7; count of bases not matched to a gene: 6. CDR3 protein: CASSLGQGAGQPQHF. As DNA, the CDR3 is TGTGCCAGCAGCCTGGGACAGGGGGCAGGGCAGCCCCAGCATTTT.

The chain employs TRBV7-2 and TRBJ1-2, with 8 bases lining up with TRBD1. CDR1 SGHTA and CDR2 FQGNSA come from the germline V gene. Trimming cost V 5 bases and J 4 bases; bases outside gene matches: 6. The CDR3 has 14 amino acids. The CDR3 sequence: CASSLDRAIYGYTF. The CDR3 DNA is TGTGCCAGCAGCCTGGACAGGGCTATCTATGGCTACACCTTC.

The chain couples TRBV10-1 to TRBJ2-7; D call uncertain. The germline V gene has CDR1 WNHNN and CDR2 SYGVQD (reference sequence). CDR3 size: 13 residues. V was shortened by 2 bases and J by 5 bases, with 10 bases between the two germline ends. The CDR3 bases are TGCGCCAGCAGTGAGGAAAGGTTCCACGAGCAGTACTTC. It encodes CASSEERFHEQYF.

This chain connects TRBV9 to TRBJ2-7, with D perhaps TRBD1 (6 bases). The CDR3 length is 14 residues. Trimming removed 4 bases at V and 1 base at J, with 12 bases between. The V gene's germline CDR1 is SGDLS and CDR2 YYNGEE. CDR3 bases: TGTGCCAGCAGCCCTCAGGGGTTGTCCTACGAGCAGTACTTC. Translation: CASSPQGLSYEQYF. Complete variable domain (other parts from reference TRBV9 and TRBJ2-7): DSGVTQTPKHLITATGQRVTLRCSPRSGDLSVYWYQQSLDQGLQFLIQYYNGEERAKGNILERFSAQQFPDLHSELNLSSLELGDSALYFCASSPQGLSYEQYFGPGTRLTVT.

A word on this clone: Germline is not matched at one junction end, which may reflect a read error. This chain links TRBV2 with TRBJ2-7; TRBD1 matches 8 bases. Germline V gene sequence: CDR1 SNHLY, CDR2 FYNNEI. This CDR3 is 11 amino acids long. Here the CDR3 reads CASSRTGPLIF. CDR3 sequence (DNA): TGTGCCAGCAGTAGGACAGGGCCCTTAATCTTC. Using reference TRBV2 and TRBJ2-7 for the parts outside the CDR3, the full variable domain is EPEVTQTPSHQVTQMGQEVILRCVPISNHLYFYWYRQILGQKVEFLVSFYNNEISEKSEIFDDQFSVERPDGSNFTLKIRSTKLEDSAMYFCASSRTGPLIFGPGTRLTVT.

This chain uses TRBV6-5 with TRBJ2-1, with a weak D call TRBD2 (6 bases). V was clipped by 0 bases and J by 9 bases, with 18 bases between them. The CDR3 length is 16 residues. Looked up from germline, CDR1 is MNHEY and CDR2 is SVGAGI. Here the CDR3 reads CASSYSGRTTLVEQFF. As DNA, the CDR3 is TGTGCCAGCAGTTACTCGGGCCGGACTACACTGGTTGAGCAGTTCTTC.

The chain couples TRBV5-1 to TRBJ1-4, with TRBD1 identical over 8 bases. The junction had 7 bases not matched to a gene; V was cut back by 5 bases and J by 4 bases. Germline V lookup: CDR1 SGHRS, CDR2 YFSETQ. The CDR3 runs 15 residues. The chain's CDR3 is CASSRTGSGNEKLFF. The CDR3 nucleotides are TGCGCCAGCAGTCGGACAGGGTCTGGTAATGAAAAACTGTTTTTT.

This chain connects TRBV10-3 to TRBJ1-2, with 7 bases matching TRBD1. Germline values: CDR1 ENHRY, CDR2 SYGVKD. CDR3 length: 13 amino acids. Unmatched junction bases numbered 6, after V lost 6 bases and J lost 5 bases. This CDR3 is CAISPTGVYGYTF. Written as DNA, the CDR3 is TGTGCCATCAGCCCTACAGGGGTGTATGGCTACACCTTC.

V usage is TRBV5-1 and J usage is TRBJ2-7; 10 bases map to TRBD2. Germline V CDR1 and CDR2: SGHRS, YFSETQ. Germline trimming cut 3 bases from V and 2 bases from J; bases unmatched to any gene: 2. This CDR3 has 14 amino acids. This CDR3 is CASSSLAGTYEQYF. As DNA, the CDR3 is TGCGCCAGCAGCTCACTAGCGGGAACCTACGAGCAGTACTTC.